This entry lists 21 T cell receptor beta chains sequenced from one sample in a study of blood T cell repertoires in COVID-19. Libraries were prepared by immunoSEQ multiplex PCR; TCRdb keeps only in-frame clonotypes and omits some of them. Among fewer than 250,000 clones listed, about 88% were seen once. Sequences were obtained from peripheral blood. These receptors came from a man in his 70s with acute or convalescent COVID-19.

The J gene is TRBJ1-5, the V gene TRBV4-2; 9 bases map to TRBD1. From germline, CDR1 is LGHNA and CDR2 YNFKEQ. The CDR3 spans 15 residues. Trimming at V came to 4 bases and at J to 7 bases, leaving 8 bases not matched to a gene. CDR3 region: CASSPLDRGEQPQHF. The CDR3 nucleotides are TGTGCCAGCAGCCCCTTGGACAGGGGCGAACAGCCCCAGCATTTT.

The CDR3 sequence: CASSKFPGGREAFF. The CDR3 DNA sequence: TGTGCCAGCAGCAAGTTCCCCGGTGGGAGGGAAGCTTTCTTT. V usage is TRBV14 and J usage is TRBJ1-1; D is undetermined. Trimming removed 5 bases at V and 8 bases at J, with 18 bases between. Germline CDR1 and CDR2: SGHDN and FVKESK. The CDR3 extends over 14 amino acids. Combining the CDR3 with reference TRBV14 and TRBJ1-1 gives the whole variable domain EAGVTQFPSHSVIEKGQTVTLRCDPISGHDNLYWYRRVMGKEIKFLLHFVKESKQDESGMPNNRFLAERTGGTYSTLKVQPAELEDSGVYFCASSKFPGGREAFFGQGTRLTVV.

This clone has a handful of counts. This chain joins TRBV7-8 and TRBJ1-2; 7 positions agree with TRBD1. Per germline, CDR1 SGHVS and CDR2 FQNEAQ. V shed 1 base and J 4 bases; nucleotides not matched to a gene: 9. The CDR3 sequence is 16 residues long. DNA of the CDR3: TGTGCCAGCAGCTTAGTTGGGGACAGCCGTGGCTATGGCTACACCTTC. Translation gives CASSLVGDSRGYGYTF.

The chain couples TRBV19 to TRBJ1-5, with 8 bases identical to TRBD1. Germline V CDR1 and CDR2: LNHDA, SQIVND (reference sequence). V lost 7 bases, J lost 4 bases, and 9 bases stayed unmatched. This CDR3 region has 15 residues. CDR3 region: CASTLFGQGNQPQHF. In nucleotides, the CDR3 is TGTGCCAGTACCCTTTTCGGACAGGGTAATCAGCCCCAGCATTTT.

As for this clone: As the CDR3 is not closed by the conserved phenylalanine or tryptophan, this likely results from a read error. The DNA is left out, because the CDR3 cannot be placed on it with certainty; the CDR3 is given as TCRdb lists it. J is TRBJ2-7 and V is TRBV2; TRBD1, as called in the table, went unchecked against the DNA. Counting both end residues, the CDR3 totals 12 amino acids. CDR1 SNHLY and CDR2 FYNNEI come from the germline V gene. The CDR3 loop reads CASSESHRELAP.

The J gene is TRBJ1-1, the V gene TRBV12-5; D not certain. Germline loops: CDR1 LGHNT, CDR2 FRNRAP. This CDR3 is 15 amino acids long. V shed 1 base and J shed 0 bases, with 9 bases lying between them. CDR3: CASGLGGRMNTEAFF. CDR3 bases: TGTGCTAGTGGTTTGGGCGGGCGGATGAACACTGAAGCTTTCTTT.

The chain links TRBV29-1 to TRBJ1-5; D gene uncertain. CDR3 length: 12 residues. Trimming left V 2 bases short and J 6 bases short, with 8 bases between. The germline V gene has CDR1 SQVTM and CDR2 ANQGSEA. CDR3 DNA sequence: TGCAGCGTTGAAAGCCCGGGTCAGCCCCAGCATTTT. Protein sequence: CSVESPGQPQHF.

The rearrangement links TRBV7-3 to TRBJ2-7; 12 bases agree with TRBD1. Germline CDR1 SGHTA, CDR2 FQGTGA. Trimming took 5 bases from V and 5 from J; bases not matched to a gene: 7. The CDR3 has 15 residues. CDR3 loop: CASSPGTGGVDEQYF. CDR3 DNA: TGTGCCAGCAGCCCAGGGACAGGGGGCGTGGACGAGCAGTACTTC. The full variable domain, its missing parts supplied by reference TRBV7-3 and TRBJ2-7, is GAGVSQTPSNKVTEKGKYVELRCDPISGHTALYWYRQSLGQGPEFLIYFQGTGAADDSGLPNDRFFAVRPEGSVSTLKIQRTERGDSAVYLCASSPGTGGVDEQYFGPGTRLTVT.

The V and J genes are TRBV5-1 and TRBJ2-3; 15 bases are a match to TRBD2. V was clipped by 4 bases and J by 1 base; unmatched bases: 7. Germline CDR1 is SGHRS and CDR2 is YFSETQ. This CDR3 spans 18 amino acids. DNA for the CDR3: TGCGCCAGCAGCGTAGGACTAGCGGGAGGGCCGCGCACAGATACGCAGTATTTT. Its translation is CASSVGLAGGPRTDTQYF.

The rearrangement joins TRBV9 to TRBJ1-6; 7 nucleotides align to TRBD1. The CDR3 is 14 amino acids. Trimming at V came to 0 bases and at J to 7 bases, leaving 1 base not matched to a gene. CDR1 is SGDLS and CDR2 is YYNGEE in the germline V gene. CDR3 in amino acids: CASSVGDRNSPLHF. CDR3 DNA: TGTGCCAGCAGCGTAGGGGACAGAAATTCACCCCTCCACTTT.

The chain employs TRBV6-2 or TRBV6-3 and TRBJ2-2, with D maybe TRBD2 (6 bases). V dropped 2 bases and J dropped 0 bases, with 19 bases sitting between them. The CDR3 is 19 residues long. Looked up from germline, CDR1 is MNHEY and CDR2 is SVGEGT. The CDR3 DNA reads TGTGCCAGCAGTTACCCCGGTTTAAGGCGGGACCCGAACACCGGGGAGCTGTTTTTT. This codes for CASSYPGLRRDPNTGELFF.

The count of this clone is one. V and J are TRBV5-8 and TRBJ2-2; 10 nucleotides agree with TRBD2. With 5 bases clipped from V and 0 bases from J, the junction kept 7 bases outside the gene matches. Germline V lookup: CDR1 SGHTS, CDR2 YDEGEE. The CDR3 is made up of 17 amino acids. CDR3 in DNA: TGTGCCAGCAGGTTTAGCGGGAGGACCCCGAACACCGGGGAGCTGTTTTTT. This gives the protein CASRFSGRTPNTGELFF.

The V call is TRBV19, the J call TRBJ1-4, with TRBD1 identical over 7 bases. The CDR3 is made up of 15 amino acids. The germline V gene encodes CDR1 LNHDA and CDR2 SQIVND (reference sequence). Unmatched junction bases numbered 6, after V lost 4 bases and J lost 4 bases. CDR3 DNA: TGTGCCAGTAGTAACGACAGGGACCTTAATGAAAAACTGTTTTTT. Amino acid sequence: CASSNDRDLNEKLFF.

The CDR3 coding sequence is TGTGCCTGGTCCACCTCAGGAGAGCAGTACTTC. This codes for CAWSTSGEQYF. The chain has TRBV30 and TRBJ2-7; no clear D gene. CDR3 length: 11 residues. The V end lost 5 bases, the J end lost 7 bases, and 12 bases lay between the germline ends. Germline V lookup: CDR1 GTSNPN, CDR2 SVGIG (reference sequence). The whole variable domain, filled in from reference TRBV30 and TRBJ2-7, reads SQTIHQWPATLVQPVGSPLSLECTVEGTSNPNLYWYRQAAGRGLQLLFYSVGIGQISSEVPQNLSASRPQDRQFILSSKKLLLSDSGFYLCAWSTSGEQYFGPGTRLTVT.

The CDR3, as DNA: TGCGCCAGCAGCCAAGCGCGGGGGGGTTCGGGCATTCAGTACTTC. This gives the protein CASSQARGGSGIQYF. J is TRBJ2-4 and V is TRBV4-1; 9 bases fit TRBD2. The V gene's germline CDR1 is MGHRA and CDR2 YSYEKL. The CDR3 length is 15 residues. V shed 1 base, J shed 9 bases, and the junction held 7 bases outside the gene matches.

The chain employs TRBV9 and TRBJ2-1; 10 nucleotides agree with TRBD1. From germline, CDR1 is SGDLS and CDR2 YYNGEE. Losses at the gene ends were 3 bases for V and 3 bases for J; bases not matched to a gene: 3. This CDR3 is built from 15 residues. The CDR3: CASSAGQGIYNEQFF. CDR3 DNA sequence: TGTGCCAGCAGCGCGGGACAGGGGATCTACAATGAGCAGTTCTTC.

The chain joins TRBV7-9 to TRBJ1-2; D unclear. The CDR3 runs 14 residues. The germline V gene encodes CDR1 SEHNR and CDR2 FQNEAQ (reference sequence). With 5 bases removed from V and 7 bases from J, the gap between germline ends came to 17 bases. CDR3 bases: TGTGCCAGCAGCGCAGACGGAAATAGCGGTGGCTACACCTTC. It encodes CASSADGNSGGYTF.

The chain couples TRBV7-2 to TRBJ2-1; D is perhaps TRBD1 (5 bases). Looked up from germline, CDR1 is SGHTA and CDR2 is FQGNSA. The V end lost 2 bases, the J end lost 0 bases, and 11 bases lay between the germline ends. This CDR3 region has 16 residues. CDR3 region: CASSLSGAVSYNEQFF. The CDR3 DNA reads TGTGCCAGCAGCTTAAGTGGGGCAGTCTCCTACAATGAGCAGTTCTTC.

CDR3 bases: TGTGCCAGCAGTTCCGGGGGTATATCCTACAATGAGCAGTTCTTC. Translated: CASSSGGISYNEQFF. The chain recombines TRBV28 with TRBJ2-1, with D possibly being TRBD2 (6 bases). Germline V gene data show CDR1 as MDHEN and CDR2 as SYDVKM. The V gene lost 4 bases and the J gene lost 1 base, with 11 bases spanning the gap. CDR3 size: 15 residues.

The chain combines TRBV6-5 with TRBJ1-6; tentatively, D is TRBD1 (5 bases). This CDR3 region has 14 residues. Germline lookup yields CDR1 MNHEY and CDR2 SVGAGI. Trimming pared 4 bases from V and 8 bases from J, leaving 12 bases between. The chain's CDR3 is CASSLQEPYSPLHF. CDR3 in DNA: TGTGCCAGCAGTTTACAGGAGCCCTATTCACCCCTCCACTTT.

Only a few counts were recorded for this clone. For the CDR3, the DNA is TGTGCCAGCAGTCTCGTCCCAGGGAAAGAGACCCAGTACTTC. This sequence encodes CASSLVPGKETQYF. The rearrangement uses TRBV7-8 and TRBJ2-5, with D possibly being TRBD1 (5 bases). The V and J ends lost 6 bases and 3 bases respectively, with 14 bases between them. The germline gives CDR1 SGHVS, CDR2 FQNEAQ. CDR3 length equals 14 residues.